The T cell receptor (beta chain) described here comes from a study of tumor-infiltrating lymphocytes in localized non-small cell lung cancer. V shed 8 bases, J shed 5 bases, and the junction held 8 bases outside the gene matches. The CDR3 runs 14 residues. Per the germline V gene, CDR1 is WNHNN and CDR2 is SYGVQD (reference sequence). The method was immunoSEQ multiplex PCR; TCRdb's version includes in-frame clones alone and lacks a portion of them. The sample yields about 8,900 clones, 65% to 70% seen once. This clone showed up just a few times. Source material: uninvolved lung tissue not adjacent to the tumor. The receptor comes from a human donor with non-small cell lung cancer. The chain couples TRBV10-1 to TRBJ2-3, with 9 bases matching TRBD2. CDR3 in DNA: TGCGCCAGCCGCCCTAGCGGGACGGTAGATACGCAGTATTTT. Translating it yields CASRPSGTVDTQYF.